Shown below are 15 T cell receptor beta chains from a single sample sequenced in a study of response to subunit inactivated influenza vaccine. TCRdb re-derived calls from the RT-PCR reads in MiXCR, one entry per CDR3 protein. The table records hundreds of thousands of distinct CDR3 sequences, over 11% of them present only once. This sample comprised PBMCs from blood, obtained 14 to 15 days before vaccination. The source of these receptors is a man between 45 and 60 years old who received an inactivated influenza vaccine.

In this sample, this clonotype turned up a few times. The chain combines TRBV12-3 or TRBV12-4 with TRBJ2-5; tentative D call: TRBD2 (6 bases). This CDR3 is built from 15 residues. V lost 5 bases and J lost 4, with 17 bases in between. The CDR3, as DNA: TGTGCCAGCAGTCGCTTGGGGCGGGGCGGAGAGACCCAGTACTTC. As protein: CASSRLGRGGETQYF.

This clonotype has only a few counts. The J gene is TRBJ2-7, the V gene TRBV20-1; TRBD2 aligns across 11 bases. This CDR3 spans 15 amino acids. V was pared by 3 bases and J by 6 bases, with 10 bases of the junction left unmatched. Germline CDR1 is DFQATT and CDR2 is SNEGSKA (reference sequence). DNA for the CDR3: TGCAGTGCTAGTTTGACTAGCGGGGCCCTTAGCGAGCAGTACTTC. Protein product: CSASLTSGALSEQYF.

The rearrangement links TRBV9 to TRBJ1-1; TRBD1 might be the D (5 bases). The germline V and J ends were trimmed by 2 bases and 9 bases, with 14 bases remaining between them. The germline CDR1 and CDR2 sequences are SGDLS and YYNGEE. The CDR3 extends over 13 amino acids. Here the CDR3 reads CASSVGSQGKAFF. The CDR3 coding sequence is TGTGCCAGCAGCGTCGGGTCCCAGGGTAAAGCTTTCTTT.

The rearrangement joins TRBV2 to TRBJ2-7; D is perhaps TRBD2 (6 bases). CDR1 and CDR2 from the germline V gene are SNHLY and FYNNEI. V shed 7 bases and J shed 2 bases, with 12 bases lying between them. CDR3 size: 13 residues. The CDR3 region has the DNA TGTGCCAGCAAGAGGGAGGAAACCTACGAGCAGTACTTC. Its translation: CASKREETYEQYF.

The rearrangement links TRBV28 to TRBJ2-7, with D possibly being TRBD2 (6 bases). CDR3 length: 17 residues. Trimming took 1 base from V and 4 from J, leaving 20 bases between them. CDR1 MDHEN and CDR2 SYDVKM come from the germline V gene. The CDR3 bases are TGTGCCAGCAGTTTATCTCTGATATCCGCCGGAGGGTACGAGCAGTACTTC. Protein product: CASSLSLISAGGYEQYF.

Only a few counts were recorded for this clonotype. V usage is TRBV29-1 and J usage is TRBJ2-2, with D perhaps assigned TRBD1 or TRBD2 (5 bases each). The germline gives CDR1 SQVTM, CDR2 ANQGSEA. The length of the CDR3 is 15 residues. The ends were cut back, 4 bases at V and 6 bases at J, with 18 bases in the middle. The CDR3 DNA reads TGCAGCGTTGTCTTGAGGGGCATTGGGTCCGGGGAGCTGTTTTTT. Its translation is CSVVLRGIGSGELFF.

This clonotype was observed a few times. V and J are TRBV7-2 and TRBJ2-3; TRBD1 is a possible D gene (6 bases). V shed 5 bases and J shed 2 bases, with 11 bases lying between them. The CDR3 totals 14 residues. In germline, CDR1 is SGHTA, CDR2 FQGNSA. This CDR3 reads CASSSLGATDTQYF. The CDR3 bases are TGTGCCAGCAGCAGTTTGGGGGCCACAGATACGCAGTATTTT.

This clonotype was recorded at least ten times. The V gene is TRBV6-1, the J gene TRBJ1-2; 11 bases match TRBD1. The trim removed 6 bases at V and 4 bases at J, leaving 10 bases unmatched. Germline V gene lookup returns CDR1 MNHNS and CDR2 SASEGT. The CDR3 has 16 amino acids. CDR3 residues: CASRHGTGGEGYGYTF. CDR3 DNA: TGTGCCAGCAGACACGGGACAGGGGGAGAGGGCTATGGCTACACCTTC.

This clonotype was seen a handful of times. The CDR3, as DNA: TGTGCCAGCAGCTTGGCGGCAGGCGTGGATACGCAGTATTTT. This encodes CASSLAAGVDTQYF. This chain uses TRBV5-5 with TRBJ2-3; D gene uncertain. CDR3 length: 14 amino acids. The germline V gene encodes CDR1 SGHKS and CDR2 YYEKEE (reference sequence). V was clipped by 0 bases and J by 6 bases, with 11 bases between them.

The chain uses TRBV20-1 and TRBJ2-5; D might be TRBD1 (6 bases). The V end was cut by 0 bases, the J end by 4 bases, with 15 bases between. Germline assignment: CDR1 DFQATT and CDR2 SNEGSKA (reference sequence). This CDR3 comprises 15 residues. The DNA of the CDR3 is TGCAGTGCTAGAGACACCCAGGGGATCCCAGAGACCCAGTACTTC. This encodes CSARDTQGIPETQYF.

This clonotype was seen only a few times. This sequence joins TRBV15 and TRBJ1-5, with a weak D call TRBD1 (6 bases). Germline CDR1 reads LNHNV; CDR2 reads YYDKDF (reference sequence). The CDR3 extends over 15 amino acids. The ends were cut back, 7 bases at V and 0 bases at J, with 13 bases in the middle. This chain's CDR3 is CATTNTGFSNQPQHF. Here the CDR3 DNA reads TGTGCCACCACCAATACAGGGTTTAGCAATCAGCCCCAGCATTTT.

This clonotype has a count of ten or more. The V and J genes are TRBV10-3 and TRBJ1-4; 8 nucleotides align to TRBD1. J was trimmed by 8 bases and V by 6 bases; bases with no gene match: 11. The CDR3 is 15 amino acids. Germline CDR1 and CDR2: ENHRY and SYGVKD. CDR3 coding DNA: TGTGCCATCAGCTACGACAGGGGTGGGATCGAAAAACTGTTTTTT. This gives the protein CAISYDRGGIEKLFF.

This clonotype came up a few times. In DNA, the CDR3 is TGTGCCAGCCGGGGGTTCGAGCGCAACGAGCAGTACTTC. This translates into CASRGFERNEQYF. V and J are TRBV28 and TRBJ2-7, with D tentatively TRBD2 (6 bases). V was pared by 8 bases and J by 5 bases, with 16 bases between. The CDR3 sequence is 13 residues long. CDR1 MDHEN and CDR2 SYDVKM come from the germline V gene.

V and J are TRBV7-8 and TRBJ2-7, with TRBD1 matching over 7 bases. This CDR3 is built from 15 residues. The J segment lost 3 bases and the V segment lost 6 bases, leaving 11 bases of the junction unmatched. From germline, CDR1 is SGHVS and CDR2 FQNEAQ. The chain's CDR3 is CASSLSPGQYYEQYF. CDR3 DNA sequence: TGTGCCAGCAGTTTATCCCCGGGACAGTACTACGAGCAGTACTTC.

The genes are TRBV11-2 and TRBJ1-1, with TRBD1 as a possible D gene (6 bases). This CDR3 comprises 13 residues. Trimming left V 3 bases short and J 7 bases short, with 12 bases between. The V gene's germline CDR1 is SGHAT and CDR2 FQNNGV. CDR3: CASSFRRQDEAFF. The CDR3 DNA reads TGTGCCAGCAGCTTCCGTAGACAGGATGAAGCTTTCTTT.